Following are 29 T cell receptor beta chains from one sample sequenced in a study of cytomegalovirus exposure and HLA in healthy donors (dated by TCRdb to about 2017). The library was generated by the immunoSEQ multiplex PCR assay. For the multiplex PCR, a mixture combining 60 forward primers for TCR Vbeta segments and 13 reverse primers for TCR Jbeta segments was used. This immuneACCESS table, as held by TCRdb, lists in-frame sequences with V and J called but not all clones. Of the missing ones, under half trace to an unresolved V gene in checked studies; the others have no known cause. The sample has fewer than 200,000 clones on record, 75% of them singletons. The biggest ten clones account for 3% of the sample. The specimen sequenced was PBMCs. All receptors come from a woman aged 45-60 years in good health and CMV-seropositive.

V and J are TRBV27 and TRBJ2-1; 9 bases line up with TRBD2. The CDR3 covers 14 residues. Germline V CDR1 and CDR2: MNHEY, SMNVEV (reference sequence). Unmatched junction bases numbered 12, after V lost 6 bases and J lost 12 bases. The CDR3 DNA is TGTGCCAGCAGAGCGGGGGGCGCGACTATAGGGCAGTTCTTC. This codes for CASRAGGATIGQFF.

The rearrangement joins TRBV15 to TRBJ2-1; possible D gene TRBD2, 6 bases. Per germline, CDR1 LNHNV and CDR2 YYDKDF (reference sequence). Trimming removed 0 bases at V and 5 bases at J, with 11 bases between. The CDR3 is made up of 15 amino acids. In DNA, the CDR3 is TGTGCCACCAGCAGAGATCGGAGGGCCAACAATGAGCAGTTCTTC. Protein: CATSRDRRANNEQFF.

This clone was seen a few times. J is TRBJ2-5 and V is TRBV5-8; D is perhaps TRBD2 (6 bases). From germline, CDR1 is SGHTS and CDR2 YDEGEE. CDR3 length equals 14 residues. V was cut by 0 bases and J by 2 bases, with 8 bases left in between. Here the CDR3 reads CASSLAGTQETQYF. In nucleotides, the CDR3 is TGTGCCAGCAGCTTGGCGGGGACTCAAGAGACCCAGTACTTC.

In this sample, this clone turned up a few times. The V and J genes are TRBV21-1 and TRBJ2-5; the DNA was not compared with TRBD1, the D call given in the table. TRBV21-1 is labeled a pseudogene. CDR3 length: 17 residues. Written as DNA, the CDR3 is TGTGCCAGCAGCAAAGCGCTGGTTACAGGGGAGCGGCAGACCCAGTACTTC. This translates into CASSKALVTGERQTQYF.

The chain employs TRBV7-2 and TRBJ1-3; weak D call: TRBD1 (6 bases). Trimming cost V 1 base and J 3 bases, with 16 bases left between them. CDR3 length equals 17 residues. Per the germline V gene, CDR1 is SGHTA and CDR2 is FQGNSA. The CDR3 sequence: CASSLGSGAWGGNTIYF. Written as DNA, the CDR3 is TGTGCCAGCAGCTTAGGGTCAGGGGCTTGGGGTGGAAACACCATATATTTT.

The chain couples TRBV9 to TRBJ1-1; 8 bases align to TRBD1. J was trimmed by 7 bases and V by 4 bases; bases with no gene match: 21. Germline CDR1 is SGDLS and CDR2 is YYNGEE. The CDR3 totals 18 residues. The CDR3 sequence is CASSKAFPKTTGESEAFF. The DNA of the CDR3 is TGTGCCAGCAGCAAAGCCTTCCCGAAGACGACAGGGGAGAGTGAAGCTTTCTTT.

V gene TRBV27 combines with J gene TRBJ2-3, with D maybe TRBD2 (6 bases). V shed 2 bases and J shed 0 bases, with 9 bases lying between them. This CDR3 has 15 amino acids. In germline, CDR1 is MNHEY, CDR2 SMNVEV (reference sequence). CDR3 sequence (DNA): TGTGCCAGCAGTTTAGAGGGGACTAGCACAGATACGCAGTATTTT. Residues: CASSLEGTSTDTQYF.

Only a few counts were recorded for this clone. CDR3 sequence (DNA): TGTGCCAGCAGCGTAGCCGGGGACTCTTCTGCTGAAGCTTTCTTT. The encoded protein is CASSVAGDSSAEAFF. This sequence joins TRBV9 and TRBJ1-1; possible D gene TRBD1, 5 bases. This CDR3 contains 15 residues. CDR1 is SGDLS and CDR2 is YYNGEE in the germline V gene. Trimming pared 0 bases from V and 6 bases from J, leaving 15 bases between.

V usage is TRBV15 and J usage is TRBJ1-2; D uncertain. CDR1 is LNHNV and CDR2 is YYDKDF in the germline V gene (reference sequence). CDR3 length: 15 amino acids. V was trimmed by 0 bases and J by 6 bases, leaving 14 bases between them. CDR3 bases: TGTGCCACCAGCAGAGATCGTCTACTACGGGATGGCTACACCTTC. Residues: CATSRDRLLRDGYTF. Together with reference TRBV15 and TRBJ1-2, the CDR3 gives the full variable domain: DAMVIQNPRYQVTQFGKPVTLSCSQTLNHNVMYWYQQKSSQAPKLLFHYYDKDFNNEADTPDNFQSRRPNTSFCFLDIRSPGLGDTAMYLCATSRDRLLRDGYTFGSGTRLTVV.

This clone was seen only a few times. The CDR3 spells CATSRRPGGNYGYTF. CDR3 coding DNA: TGTGCCACCAGCAGACGCCCCGGGGGAAACTATGGCTACACCTTC. The V and J genes are TRBV15 and TRBJ1-2; maybe TRBD1 (5 bases). The V gene lost 2 bases and the J gene lost 2 bases, with 12 bases spanning the gap. This CDR3 is built from 15 residues. From germline, CDR1 is LNHNV and CDR2 YYDKDF (reference sequence).

This sequence joins TRBV7-3 and TRBJ1-2; 7 bases line up with TRBD1. Trimming cost V 6 bases and J 4 bases; bases outside gene matches: 8. CDR3 length equals 14 residues. In germline, CDR1 is SGHTA, CDR2 FQGTGA. The CDR3 spells CASSPQGGFYGYTF. The CDR3 nucleotides are TGTGCCAGCAGTCCCCAGGGGGGATTCTATGGCTACACCTTC.

The chain is built from TRBV5-4 and TRBJ2-3; 16 bases are shared with TRBD2. This CDR3 has 19 amino acids. Losses at the gene ends were 4 bases for V and 5 bases for J; bases not matched to a gene: 13. CDR1 and CDR2 from the germline V gene are SGHNT and YYREEE (reference sequence). CDR3: CASSRHGGTSGGAGDTQYF. CDR3 nucleotides: TGTGCCAGCAGCCGCCACGGGGGGACTAGCGGGGGGGCAGGAGATACGCAGTATTTT.

In DNA, the CDR3 is TGTGCCAGTAGTACCCGACAGGGGAATGAAAAACTGTTTTTT. It yields the protein CASSTRQGNEKLFF. This chain links TRBV19 with TRBJ1-4; 8 nucleotides align to TRBD1. Unmatched junction bases numbered 3, after V lost 4 bases and J lost 5 bases. The CDR3 length is 14 residues. In germline, CDR1 is LNHDA, CDR2 SQIVND (reference sequence).

The chain combines TRBV7-6 with TRBJ2-5; TRBD2 aligns across 9 bases. V lost 3 bases and J lost 4; bases outside the gene matches: 6. This CDR3 region has 15 residues. Per germline, CDR1 SGHVS and CDR2 FNYEAQ. CDR3 sequence reads: CASSFRGGAGETQYF. The CDR3 bases are TGTGCCAGCAGCTTTCGCGGGGGGGCGGGAGAGACCCAGTACTTC.

The CDR3 coding sequence is TGTGCCAGCAGCCAACTGGCGGGGTATCTGGGGGAGCTGTTTTTT. This encodes CASSQLAGYLGELFF. This chain connects TRBV14 to TRBJ2-2, with TRBD2 as a possible D gene (6 bases). The V gene's germline CDR1 is SGHDN and CDR2 FVKESK. Between the trimmed V and J ends, which lost 2 bases and 8 bases, there was a span of 15 bases. The CDR3 totals 15 residues.

This rearrangement joins TRBV2 to TRBJ1-5, with TRBD1 identical over 9 bases. The CDR3 is made up of 14 amino acids. Germline trimming cut 7 bases from V and 4 bases from J; bases unmatched to any gene: 5. Germline V gene lookup returns CDR1 SNHLY and CDR2 FYNNEI. CDR3 residues: CASMGQGPNQPQHF. CDR3 nucleotides: TGTGCCAGCATGGGACAGGGACCTAATCAGCCCCAGCATTTT. Together with reference TRBV2 and TRBJ1-5, the CDR3 gives the full variable domain: EPEVTQTPSHQVTQMGQEVILRCVPISNHLYFYWYRQILGQKVEFLVSFYNNEISEKSEIFDDQFSVERPDGSNFTLKIRSTKLEDSAMYFCASMGQGPNQPQHFGDGTRLSIL.

V is TRBV7-6 and J is TRBJ2-1, with 8 bases fitting TRBD1. Germline-derived CDR1 and CDR2 are SGHVS and FNYEAQ. V shed 3 bases, J shed 6 bases, and the junction held 1 base outside the gene matches. The CDR3 spans 13 residues. CDR3 protein: CASSFTGGNEQFF. The CDR3 DNA is TGTGCCAGCAGCTTCACAGGGGGCAATGAGCAGTTCTTC.

The chain joins TRBV7-9 to TRBJ1-4; 10 bases agree with TRBD1. The trim removed 0 bases at V and 4 bases at J, leaving 8 bases unmatched. This CDR3 is built from 18 residues. Germline V CDR1 and CDR2: SEHNR, FQNEAQ (reference sequence). The CDR3 sequence: CASSLASGTGANNEKLFF. The CDR3 DNA follows: TGTGCCAGCAGCTTAGCCTCCGGGACAGGGGCCAATAATGAAAAACTGTTTTTT.

The CDR3 here is CASGTGFSGANVLTF. The CDR3 coding sequence is TGTGCCAGCGGGACAGGGTTTTCTGGGGCCAACGTCCTGACTTTC. The chain recombines TRBV19 with TRBJ2-6; 9 bases fit TRBD1. Trimming removed 9 bases from V and 1 base from J; junction bases left unmatched: 4. The CDR3 length is 15 residues. CDR1 and CDR2 (germline): LNHDA, SQIVND (reference sequence).

Details on this clone: Mismatch with germline at one junction end may stem from a read error. The V and J genes are TRBV2 and TRBJ2-1; no definite D call. Germline CDR1 reads SNHLY; CDR2 reads FYNNEI. The CDR3 is made up of 11 amino acids. The CDR3, as DNA: TGTGCCAGCAGGATCTACTATGAGCAGTTCTTC. Translating gives CASRIYYEQFF.

The rearrangement uses TRBV2 and TRBJ2-7, with D tentatively TRBD1 (6 bases). Germline V CDR1 and CDR2: SNHLY, FYNNEI. V lost 6 bases to trimming and J lost 1 base, with 16 bases between them. This CDR3 is 15 amino acids long. CDR3 amino acids: CASRYLNRDSYEQYF. DNA of the CDR3: TGTGCCAGCAGGTACCTAAACAGGGATTCCTACGAGCAGTACTTC.

This chain links TRBV29-1 with TRBJ2-7, with 7 bases aligning to TRBD1. V gave up 5 bases and J gave up 0 bases; unmatched junction bases: 4. Germline-derived CDR1 and CDR2 are SQVTM and ANQGSEA. The CDR3 consists of 13 residues. The CDR3 DNA reads TGCAGCGTTAAGGGACAGTACTCCTACGAGCAGTACTTC. Its translation: CSVKGQYSYEQYF.

The chain uses TRBV10-3 and TRBJ2-3; TRBD2 is a possible D gene (5 bases). CDR3 length: 15 amino acids. The V and J ends lost 3 bases and 1 base respectively, with 11 bases between them. The germline CDR1 and CDR2 sequences are ENHRY and SYGVKD. CDR3 bases: TGTGCCATCAGTGACTACGGGGAAGGCACAGATACGCAGTATTTT. Protein: CAISDYGEGTDTQYF.

The chain carries TRBV7-6 and TRBJ2-1; D is unresolved. CDR3 length: 16 residues. The germline CDR1 and CDR2 sequences are SGHVS and FNYEAQ. The ends were cut back, 1 base at V and 0 bases at J, with 10 bases in the middle. The CDR3, as DNA: TGTGCCAGCAGCTTAGGCGTCGCCGACTCCTACAATGAGCAGTTCTTC. This codes for CASSLGVADSYNEQFF.

This CDR3 reads CASSLTEAYEQYF. The DNA for the CDR3 is TGTGCCAGCAGCCTGACAGAAGCCTACGAGCAGTACTTC. The rearrangement joins TRBV27 to TRBJ2-5; TRBD1 might be the D (5 bases). The tail of the sequence fits TRBJ2-7 better, so the J call may be wrong. CDR3 size: 13 residues. Germline loops: CDR1 MNHEY, CDR2 SMNVEV (reference sequence).

This chain uses TRBV2 with TRBJ1-2; the match to TRBD1 covers 12 bases. This CDR3 region has 14 residues. Germline V gene data show CDR1 as SNHLY and CDR2 as FYNNEI. V trimming: 7 bases; J trimming: 6 bases; junction bases outside the gene matches: 6. CDR3 loop: CASTGTGGANGYTF. Here the CDR3 DNA reads TGTGCCAGCACAGGGACAGGGGGCGCGAATGGCTACACCTTC.

The chain combines TRBV4-1 with TRBJ2-1; 14 bases agree with TRBD2. CDR1 is MGHRA and CDR2 is YSYEKL in the germline V gene. The trim removed 0 bases at V and 6 bases at J, leaving 10 bases unmatched. The CDR3 has 19 residues. The CDR3 loop reads CASSQDRRTSGGFGNEQFF. The CDR3 DNA reads as TGCGCCAGCAGCCAAGATCGGAGGACTAGCGGGGGGTTTGGCAATGAGCAGTTCTTC.

The chain links TRBV30 to TRBJ2-5; tentative D call: TRBD1 (5 bases). CDR3 size: 14 residues. V was shortened by 3 bases and J by 3 bases, with 14 bases between the two germline ends. The V gene's germline CDR1 is GTSNPN and CDR2 SVGIG (reference sequence). The CDR3 spells CAWSAGFAEETQYF. As DNA, the CDR3 is TGTGCCTGGAGCGCAGGGTTTGCAGAAGAGACCCAGTACTTC.

A few counts support this clone. The genes are TRBV6-1 and TRBJ2-7; D not resolved. V gave up 0 bases and J gave up 2 bases, with 11 bases separating them. The germline V gene encodes CDR1 MNHNS and CDR2 SASEGT. CDR3 length equals 15 residues. DNA for the CDR3: TGTGCCAGCAGTGAAGCGCTGACACCAACCTACGAGCAGTACTTC. Amino acids: CASSEALTPTYEQYF.